This T cell receptor beta chain comes out of a study of technical replicates of blood from several donors. The germline V gene encodes CDR1 ENHRY and CDR2 SYGVKD. This CDR3 comprises 17 residues. With 4 bases removed from V and 1 base from J, the gap between germline ends came to 18 bases. Data came from immunoSEQ multiplex PCR; TCRdb stores just in-frame clones and leaves some out. The repertoire holds 65,000 to 95,000 clones, with 94% as singletons. Input material: T cells isolated from PBMCs. The receptor's source is a human donor in good health. The chain combines TRBV10-3 with TRBJ2-3; perhaps TRBD2 as D (5 bases). The CDR3 here is CAISGTRVGAGTDTQYF. For the CDR3, the DNA is TGTGCCATCAGTGGTACCCGGGTGGGAGCGGGCACAGATACGCAGTATTTT.